A selection of T cell receptor beta chains follows, all from one sample in a study of blood T cell repertoires in COVID-19. The data were produced by immunoSEQ multiplex PCR, yet TCRdb's version contains in-frame clones alone and is incomplete. This table has over 200,000 clones, 70% to 90% appearing once. The sequencing input was PBMCs or T cells enriched from blood (not recorded which). These receptors all come from a woman aged 45-60 years who had recovered from COVID-19. The CDR3 runs from the conserved cysteine through the conserved F or W. D genes are given only for firm matches. For some rows the clone size is stated as once, few or many, or as a class when expanded; others skip it.

D | size | length | J | V | DNA | CDR3
. | . | 13 | TRBJ2-3 | TRBV7-3 | TGTGCCAGCAGCCCAGGGCACACAGATACGCAGTATTTT | CASSPGHTDTQYF
. | . | 16 | TRBJ1-4 | TRBV15 | TGTGCCACCAGCAGAGGTGGAGGGGCGGGTAATGAAAAACTGTTTTTT | CATSRGGGAGNEKLFF
TRBD2 | . | 21 | TRBJ2-2 | TRBV4-2 | TGTGCCAGCAGCCAAGAAATCGGACTAGCGGGAGGCGGAGAATACACCGGGGAGCTGTTTTTT | CASSQEIGLAGGGEYTGELFF
TRBD1 | . | 13 | TRBJ2-1 | TRBV28 | TGTGCCAGCCGCCCGGGACAGGGCAATGAGCAGTTCTTC | CASRPGQGNEQFF
TRBD2 | . | 15 | TRBJ2-1 | TRBV7-9 | TGTGCCAGCGGTTCCGGGACAGGGACTAGCGGGAATCAGTTCTTC | CASGSGTGTSGNQFF
. | . | 12 | TRBJ1-1 | TRBV5-5 | TGTGCCAGCAGCTTAACAGGGTCTGAAGCTTTCTTT | CASSLTGSEAFF
. | . | 13 | TRBJ2-1 | TRBV2 | TGTGCCAGCAGGGAGGGACCACCGTCGGAGCAGTTCTTC | CASREGPPSEQFF
. | . | 14 | TRBJ1-5 | TRBV4-2 | TGTGCCAGCAGCCGAGGACAGCCAAATCAGCCCCAGCATTTT | CASSRGQPNQPQHF
TRBD2 | . | 17 | TRBJ2-7 | TRBV28 | TGTGCCAGCAGTTTAGGGGGACTAGCGGGAGGCTTTTACGAGCAGTACTTC | CASSLGGLAGGFYEQYF
TRBD2 | . | 15 | TRBJ2-1 | TRBV3-1/TRBV3-2 | TGTGCCAGCAGCCAAGATCTAGCGGGGCTCAATGAGCAGTTCTTC | CASSQDLAGLNEQFF
TRBD1 | . | 13 | TRBJ1-1 | TRBV6-6 | TGTGCCAGCATCGACAGGGCTCGAACCGGAGCTTTCTTT | CASIDRARTGAFF
. | . | 14 | TRBJ1-6 | TRBV3-1/TRBV3-2 | TGTGCCAGCAGCCATAGGACAGAGGCTTCACCCCTCCACTTT | CASSHRTEASPLHF
TRBD1 | once | 14 | TRBJ1-5 | TRBV19 | TGTGCCAGTAGTAATCAGGGGGCAAATCAGCCCCAGCATTTT | CASSNQGANQPQHF
TRBD1 | . | 15 | TRBJ1-1 | TRBV27 | TGTGCCAGCGGAGACCACAGGGGCCTGAACACTGAAGCTTTCTTT | CASGDHRGLNTEAFF
TRBD2 | once | 14 | TRBJ2-1 | TRBV7-2 | TGTGCCAGCAGCTATAGCGGGATCGATACCTCCTCGGTCTTC | CASSYSGIDTSSVF
. | few | 13 | TRBJ1-1 | TRBV30 | TGTGCCTGGAGGGTGAGCCTGAACACTGAAGCTTTCTTT | CAWRVSLNTEAFF
TRBD1 | . | 15 | TRBJ1-4 | TRBV11-1 | TGTGCCAGCAGCGGACAGGGGACAACTAATGAAAAACTGTTTTTT | CASSGQGTTNEKLFF
TRBD2 | few | 14 | TRBJ2-3 | TRBV28 | TGTGCCAGCAGCTTCCTAGCGGGGACAGATACGCAGTATTTT | CASSFLAGTDTQYF
. | . | 15 | TRBJ1-6 | TRBV18 | TGTGCCAGCTCGCAGGGCGCTTCGGAGTATTCACCCCTCCACTTT | CASSQGASEYSPLHF
. | . | 15 | TRBJ2-2 | TRBV6-5 | TGTGCCAGCAAGAGGTTCACTCCGAACACCGGGGAGCTGTTTTTT | CASKRFTPNTGELFF
. | . | 16 | TRBJ1-5 | TRBV7-9 | TGTGCCAGCAGCTTATTGCAGGGAAGTGGCAATCAGCCCCAGCATTTT | CASSLLQGSGNQPQHF
. | . | 15 | TRBJ1-6 | TRBV7-8 | TGTGCCAGCAGCTTAGTTGGGGGGGGGTTGGGAGCCCTCCACTTT | CASSLVGGGLGALHF
. | . | 14 | TRBJ2-3 | TRBV3-1/TRBV3-2 | TGTGCCAGCGCTTCTAGCACCAGCACAGATACGCAGTATTTT | CASASSTSTDTQYF
. | . | 11 | TRBJ2-5 | TRBV20-1 | TGCAGTGCTAGGGCACAAGAGACCCAGTACTTC | CSARAQETQYF
. | . | 13 | TRBJ1-6 | TRBV5-1 | TGCGCCAGCCGTGAGGAGAGCAATTCACCCCTCCACTTT | CASREESNSPLHF
. | . | 12 | TRBJ2-3 | TRBV24-1 | TGTGCCACCAGTGATTTTCGGGATACGCAGTATTTT | CATSDFRDTQYF
TRBD2 | . | 15 | TRBJ2-7 | TRBV10-3 | TGTGCCATCAGTCGCCTTAGCGGGCAGGGCTACGAGCAGTACTTC | CAISRLSGQGYEQYF
TRBD1 | . | 15 | TRBJ1-2 | TRBV18 | TGTGCCAGCTCCCCGACTGGACAGGGGGCTGGAGGCTACACCTTC | CASSPTGQGAGGYTF
. | . | 16 | TRBJ1-1 | TRBV1 | TGCACCAGCAGCCAAGATTCGTGTGAGATGAACACTGAAGCTTTCTTT | CTSSQDSCEMNTEAFF
TRBD1 | . | 16 | TRBJ1-6 | TRBV5-1 | TGCGCCAGCAGCCTAACCTCACAGGGGGTTAATTCACCCCTCCACTTT | CASSLTSQGVNSPLHF
. | . | 13 | TRBJ1-1 | TRBV2 | TGTGCCAGCAGTGGGGCCTGGAACACTGAAGCTTTCTTT | CASSGAWNTEAFF
. | . | 14 | TRBJ2-3 | TRBV28 | TGTGCCAGCATGGGGCGGGGTAGCACAGATACGCAGTATTTT | CASMGRGSTDTQYF